A selection of T cell receptor beta chains follows, all from one sample in a study of blood T cells in healthy people across ages. TCRdb passed the 5' RACE reads through MiXCR, listing each CDR3 protein once. The profile covers just under 750,000 distinct CDR3 sequences, with about a fifth appearing a single time and about 22% taken by the ten largest. Sample: blood. These receptor sequences come from a man aged 70 or older in good health. Each CDR3 is given with its conserved first and last residue. The D gene is left open where the match is weak. A row's size may be missing; if present it is once, few, many or a size class.

j_call,d_call,v_call,clone_size,cdr3_nt,cdr3_aa
TRBJ2-5,.,TRBV5-5,few,TGTGCCAGCAGCTCCGGGACATTAAGGGAGACCCAGTACTTC,CASSSGTLRETQYF
TRBJ1-6,.,TRBV11-3,.,TGTGCCAGCAGAGGGGGGGGCAACTCACCCCTCCACTTT,CASRGGGNSPLHF
TRBJ1-5,.,TRBV12-3/TRBV12-4,few,TGTGCCAGCACCCTTACAAATAGCAATCAGCCCCAGCATTTT,CASTLTNSNQPQHF
TRBJ2-3,.,TRBV15,.,TGTGCCACCAGCGGGGGAACCCACACAGATACGCAGTATTTT,CATSGGTHTDTQYF
TRBJ2-6,.,TRBV7-9,few,TGTGCCAGCAGCCCCGAGAACGGGGCCAACGTCCTGACTTTC,CASSPENGANVLTF
TRBJ1-1,TRBD1,TRBV27,.,TGTGCCAGCATGGTTCGCTTCATACAGGGGGCGCATACTGAAGCTTTCTTT,CASMVRFIQGAHTEAFF
TRBJ2-2,.,TRBV20-1,few,TGCAGTGCTTCACCTTGGGGGGCCAACACCGGGGAGCTGTTTTTT,CSASPWGANTGELFF
TRBJ2-2,.,TRBV5-1,.,TGCGCCAGCAGCTTATTGTCCGGGGCGGCCGGGGAGCTGTTTTTT,CASSLLSGAAGELFF
TRBJ1-5,.,TRBV6-6,.,TGTGCCAGCAGTTACTCGAAACAATATAGCAATCAGCCCCAGCATTTT,CASSYSKQYSNQPQHF
TRBJ2-1,.,TRBV5-4,few,TGTGCCAGCAGCTTGGTCGGGTACGATGAGCAGTTCTTC,CASSLVGYDEQFF
TRBJ2-3,TRBD1,TRBV4-3,.,TGCGCCAGCAGCCAAGGCCCGGACAGGGGCCGCACAGATACGCAGTATTTT,CASSQGPDRGRTDTQYF
TRBJ2-3,.,TRBV28,.,TGTGCCAGCAGACTTACGAACGCCGGGACCCCGGGTGCCACAGATACGCAGTATTTT,CASRLTNAGTPGATDTQYF
TRBJ1-1,.,TRBV24-1,few,TGTGCCACCAGGAAGGGGGACCTGAACACTGAAGCTTTCTTT,CATRKGDLNTEAFF
TRBJ2-5,.,TRBV5-1,.,TGCGCCAGCAGCTTGGGTCAGGGGCGAGAGACCCAGTACTTC,CASSLGQGRETQYF
TRBJ2-5,.,TRBV24-1,.,TGTGCCACCAGTGACACAGGGGAGACCCAGTACTTC,CATSDTGETQYF
TRBJ2-6,.,TRBV12-3/TRBV12-4,few,TGTGCCAGCAGTTTATGGGGCTTGGTCTCTGGGGCCAACGTCCTGACTTTC,CASSLWGLVSGANVLTF
TRBJ1-4,.,TRBV4-2,many,TGTGCCAGCAGCCAAGCGGGCGGACCAACTAATGAAAAACTGTTTTTT,CASSQAGGPTNEKLFF
TRBJ1-1,.,TRBV5-1,few,TGCGCCAGCAGCGTTGGGGCGTTCGTTAACACTGAAGCTTTCTTT,CASSVGAFVNTEAFF
TRBJ2-5,TRBD2,TRBV14,.,TGTGCCAGCAGCCCAAAGATAGCAGGACTAGCGGGAGGACAGTACTTC,CASSPKIAGLAGGQYF
TRBJ2-2,.,TRBV29-1,many,TGCAGCGTTGGCCGAACGAACACCGGGGAGCTGTTTTTT,CSVGRTNTGELFF
TRBJ2-1,.,TRBV12-3/TRBV12-4,.,TGTGCCAGCAGGAAGACTGCAAACAATGAGCAGTTCTTC,CASRKTANNEQFF
TRBJ1-1,.,TRBV28,.,TGTGCCAGCTTCAGACGGAGGGAAGCCGCTGAAGCTTTCTTT,CASFRRREAAEAFF
TRBJ2-3,.,TRBV7-2,.,TGTGCCAGCGCTTCTTTTCATACAGATACGCAGTATTTT,CASASFHTDTQYF
TRBJ1-2,TRBD1,TRBV18,.,TGTGCCAGCTCATCGACAGGGTCGGCCTATGGCTACACCTTC,CASSSTGSAYGYTF
TRBJ1-6,.,TRBV12-3/TRBV12-4,.,TGTGCCAGCAGTAACTCTCCGGGCTCACCCCTCCACTTT,CASSNSPGSPLHF
TRBJ2-3,.,TRBV7-2,few,TGTGCCAGCAGCTCTCCCGGGACAACCACAGATACGCAGTATTTT,CASSSPGTTTDTQYF
TRBJ2-1,TRBD1,TRBV24-1,few,TGTGCCACCAGTGATTTGGTTCGACAGGGGGCGAGCAATGAGCAGTTCTTC,CATSDLVRQGASNEQFF
TRBJ2-1,.,TRBV20-1,.,TGCAGTGCTCGAGGGCGGGGCTACAATGAGCAGTTCTTC,CSARGRGYNEQFF
TRBJ2-2,TRBD2,TRBV6-5,.,TGTGCCAGCAGTTCCACCACTAGCGCCGGAGGCACCGGGGAGCTGTTTTTT,CASSSTTSAGGTGELFF
TRBJ1-1,.,TRBV3-1,few,TGTGCCAGCAGCCCCGGGGGTGAAGCTTTCTTT,CASSPGGEAFF
TRBJ2-3,TRBD2,TRBV12-3/TRBV12-4,.,TGTGCCAGCAGCGGCCGGGGGGGTGCAGATACGCAGTATTTT,CASSGRGGADTQYF
TRBJ2-1,.,TRBV20-1,few,TGCAGTGCTAGGTTGCAGGGGCGTAGCGATGAGCAGTTCTTC,CSARLQGRSDEQFF
TRBJ1-3,.,TRBV28,.,TGTGCCAGCAGTTTACAGCCGGGGGTGACTGGAAACACCATATATTTT,CASSLQPGVTGNTIYF
TRBJ1-4,.,TRBV20-1,.,TGCAGTGCTAACAGGGTTATTAATGAAAAACTGATTTTT,CSANRVINEKLIF
TRBJ2-7,TRBD2,TRBV6-5,.,TGTGCCAGCAGTCGCCAGAGCGGGGTTCCCTACGAGCAGTACTTC,CASSRQSGVPYEQYF
TRBJ1-5,.,TRBV4-2,few,TGTGCCAGCAGCCCGAGGGCAGGGGGCAATCAGCCCCAGCATTTT,CASSPRAGGNQPQHF
TRBJ2-1,.,TRBV7-2,few,TGTGCCAGCAGCAGGCCGGGACCCTACAATGAGCAGTTCTTC,CASSRPGPYNEQFF